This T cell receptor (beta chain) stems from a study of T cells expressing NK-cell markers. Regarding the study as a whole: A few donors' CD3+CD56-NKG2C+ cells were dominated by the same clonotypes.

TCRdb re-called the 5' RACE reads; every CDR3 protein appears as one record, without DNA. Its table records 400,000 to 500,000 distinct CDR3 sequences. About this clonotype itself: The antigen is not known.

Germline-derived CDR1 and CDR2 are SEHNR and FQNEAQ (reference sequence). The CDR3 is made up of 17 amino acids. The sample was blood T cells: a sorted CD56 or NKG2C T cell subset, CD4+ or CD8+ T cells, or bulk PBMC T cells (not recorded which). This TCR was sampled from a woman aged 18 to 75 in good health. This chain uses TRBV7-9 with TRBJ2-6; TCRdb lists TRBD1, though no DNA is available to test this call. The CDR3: CASSLEGASSGANVLTF.